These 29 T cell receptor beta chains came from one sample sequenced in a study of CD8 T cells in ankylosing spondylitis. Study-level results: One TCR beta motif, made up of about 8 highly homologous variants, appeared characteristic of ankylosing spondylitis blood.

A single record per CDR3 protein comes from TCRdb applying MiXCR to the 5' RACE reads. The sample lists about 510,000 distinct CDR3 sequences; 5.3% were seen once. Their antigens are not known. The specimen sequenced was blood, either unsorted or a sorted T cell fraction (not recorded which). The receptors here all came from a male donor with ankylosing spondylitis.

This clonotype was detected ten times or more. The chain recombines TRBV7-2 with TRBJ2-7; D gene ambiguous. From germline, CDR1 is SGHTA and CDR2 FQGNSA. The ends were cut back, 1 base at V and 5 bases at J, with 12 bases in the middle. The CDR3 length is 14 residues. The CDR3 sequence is CASSLGLRHHEQYF. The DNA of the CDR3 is TGTGCCAGCAGCTTAGGCCTGCGGCACCACGAGCAGTACTTC.

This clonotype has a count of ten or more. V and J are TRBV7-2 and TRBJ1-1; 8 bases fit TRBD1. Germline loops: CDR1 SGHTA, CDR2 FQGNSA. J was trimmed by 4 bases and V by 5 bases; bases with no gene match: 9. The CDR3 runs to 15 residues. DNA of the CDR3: TGTGCCAGCAGCCTCAGGGGGCCAGGGAGCACTGAAGCTTTCTTT. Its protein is CASSLRGPGSTEAFF.

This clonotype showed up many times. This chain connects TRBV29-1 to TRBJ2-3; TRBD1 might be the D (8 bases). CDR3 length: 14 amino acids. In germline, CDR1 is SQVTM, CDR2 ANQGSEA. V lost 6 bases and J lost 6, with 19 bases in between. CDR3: CSVADRGGSDTQYF. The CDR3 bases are TGCAGCGTCGCTGACAGGGGAGGGTCCGATACGCAGTATTTT.

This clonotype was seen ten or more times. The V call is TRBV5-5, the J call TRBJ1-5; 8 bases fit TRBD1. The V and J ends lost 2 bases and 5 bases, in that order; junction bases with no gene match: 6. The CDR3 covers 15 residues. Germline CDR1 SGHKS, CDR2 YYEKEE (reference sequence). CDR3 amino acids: CASSFGRGQYQPQHF. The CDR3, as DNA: TGTGCCAGCAGCTTTGGCAGGGGGCAGTATCAGCCCCAGCATTTT.

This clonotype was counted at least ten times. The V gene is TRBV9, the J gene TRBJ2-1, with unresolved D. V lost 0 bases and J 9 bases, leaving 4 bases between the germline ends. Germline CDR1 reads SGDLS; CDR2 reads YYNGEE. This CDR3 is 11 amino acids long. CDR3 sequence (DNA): TGTGCCAGCAGCGTAGACCGTGAGCAGTTCTTC. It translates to CASSVDREQFF.

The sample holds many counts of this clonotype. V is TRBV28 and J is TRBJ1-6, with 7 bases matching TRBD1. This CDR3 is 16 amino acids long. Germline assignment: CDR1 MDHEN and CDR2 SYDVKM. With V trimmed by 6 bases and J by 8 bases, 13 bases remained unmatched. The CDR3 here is CASRSTTGMWDSPLHF. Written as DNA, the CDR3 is TGTGCCAGCAGATCGACGACAGGGATGTGGGATTCACCCCTCCACTTT.

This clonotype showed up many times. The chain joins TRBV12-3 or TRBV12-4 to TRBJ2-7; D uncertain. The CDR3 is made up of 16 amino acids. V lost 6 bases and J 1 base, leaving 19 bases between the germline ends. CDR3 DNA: TGTGCCAGCAGCCCAGGTCCAGGCGGTTCTTCCTACGAGCAGTACTTC. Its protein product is CASSPGPGGSSYEQYF.

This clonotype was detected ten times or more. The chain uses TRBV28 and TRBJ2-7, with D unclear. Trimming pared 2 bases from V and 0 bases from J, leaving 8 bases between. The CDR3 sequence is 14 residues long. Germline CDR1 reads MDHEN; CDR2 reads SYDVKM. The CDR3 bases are TGTGCCAGCAGTTTAACGGCAGTCTCCTACGAGCAGTACTTC. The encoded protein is CASSLTAVSYEQYF.

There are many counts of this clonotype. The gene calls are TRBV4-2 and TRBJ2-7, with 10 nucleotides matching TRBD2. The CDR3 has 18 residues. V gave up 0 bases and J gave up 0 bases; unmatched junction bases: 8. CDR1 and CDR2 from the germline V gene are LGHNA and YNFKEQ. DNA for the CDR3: TGTGCCAGCAGCCAAGATGCCCTTAGCGGGAGGCCCTCCTACGAGCAGTACTTC. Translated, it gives CASSQDALSGRPSYEQYF.

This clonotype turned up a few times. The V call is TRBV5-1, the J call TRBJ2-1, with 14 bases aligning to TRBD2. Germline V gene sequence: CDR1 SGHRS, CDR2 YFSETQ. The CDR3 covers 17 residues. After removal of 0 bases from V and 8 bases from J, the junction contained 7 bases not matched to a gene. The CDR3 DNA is TGCGCCAGCAGCTTGGGGACTAGCGGGAGGCTACTCGATGAGCAGTTCTTC. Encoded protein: CASSLGTSGRLLDEQFF.

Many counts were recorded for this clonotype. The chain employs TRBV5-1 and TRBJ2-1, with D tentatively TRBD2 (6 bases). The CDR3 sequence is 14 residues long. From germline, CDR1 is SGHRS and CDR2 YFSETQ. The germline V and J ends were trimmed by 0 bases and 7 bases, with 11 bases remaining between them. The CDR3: CASSLGWGGNEQFF. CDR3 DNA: TGCGCCAGCAGCTTGGGCTGGGGAGGAAATGAGCAGTTCTTC. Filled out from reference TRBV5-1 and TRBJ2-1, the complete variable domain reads KAGVTQTPRYLIKTRGQQVTLSCSPISGHRSVSWYQQTPGQGLQFLFEYFSETQRNKGNFPGRFSGRQFSNSRSEMNVSTLELGDSALYLCASSLGWGGNEQFFGPGTRLTVL.

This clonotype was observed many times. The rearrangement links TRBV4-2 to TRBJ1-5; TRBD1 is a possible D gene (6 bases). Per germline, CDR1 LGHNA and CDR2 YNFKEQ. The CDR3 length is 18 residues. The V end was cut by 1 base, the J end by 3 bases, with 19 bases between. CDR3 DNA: TGTGCCAGCAGCCAAGGAGTCTCGGGGGCATTTAACAATCAGCCCCAGCATTTT. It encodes CASSQGVSGAFNNQPQHF.

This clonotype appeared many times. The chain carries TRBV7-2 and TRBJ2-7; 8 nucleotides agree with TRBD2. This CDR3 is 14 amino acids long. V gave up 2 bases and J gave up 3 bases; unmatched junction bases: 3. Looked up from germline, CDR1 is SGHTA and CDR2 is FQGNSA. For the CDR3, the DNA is TGTGCCAGCAGCTTACTAGCGGGTTACTACGAGCAGTACTTC. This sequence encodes CASSLLAGYYEQYF.

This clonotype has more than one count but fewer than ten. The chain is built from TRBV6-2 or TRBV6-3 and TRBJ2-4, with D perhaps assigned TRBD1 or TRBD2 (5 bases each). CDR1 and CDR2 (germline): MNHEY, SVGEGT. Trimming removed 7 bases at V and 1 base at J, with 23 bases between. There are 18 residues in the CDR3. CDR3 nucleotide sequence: TGTGCCAGCATGCCGGGACCGAGCCCTTTGGTCGCCAAAAACATTCAGTACTTC. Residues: CASMPGPSPLVAKNIQYF.

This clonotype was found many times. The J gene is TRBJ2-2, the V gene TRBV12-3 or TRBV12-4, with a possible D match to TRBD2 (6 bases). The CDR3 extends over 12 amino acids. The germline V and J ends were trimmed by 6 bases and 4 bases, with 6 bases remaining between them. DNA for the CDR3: TGTGCCAGCAGCGGGGGCACCGGGGAGCTGTTTTTT. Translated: CASSGGTGELFF.

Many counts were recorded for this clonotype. This chain's CDR3 is CASSLKGAVGSDYGYTF. DNA for the CDR3: TGTGCCAGCAGTCTGAAGGGAGCGGTGGGTTCAGACTATGGCTACACCTTC. The chain joins TRBV27 to TRBJ1-2, with no clear D. V was shortened by 5 bases and J by 3 bases, with 22 bases between the two germline ends. CDR3 length equals 17 residues. Germline V gene sequence: CDR1 MNHEY, CDR2 SMNVEV (reference sequence).

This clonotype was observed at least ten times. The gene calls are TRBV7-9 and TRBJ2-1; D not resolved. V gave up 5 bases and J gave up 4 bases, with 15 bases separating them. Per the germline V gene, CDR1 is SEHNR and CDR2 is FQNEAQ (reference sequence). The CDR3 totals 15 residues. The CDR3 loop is CASSLPVGVYNEQFF. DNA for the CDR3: TGTGCCAGCAGCCTCCCAGTCGGCGTTTACAATGAGCAGTTCTTC.

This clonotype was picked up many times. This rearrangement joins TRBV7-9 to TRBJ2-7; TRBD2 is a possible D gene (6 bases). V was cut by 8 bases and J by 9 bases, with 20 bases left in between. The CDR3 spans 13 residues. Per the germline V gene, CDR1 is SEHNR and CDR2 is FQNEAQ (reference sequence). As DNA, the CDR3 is TGTGCCAGCTCCGGGACTCATACCGTCGGGCAGTACTTC. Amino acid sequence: CASSGTHTVGQYF.

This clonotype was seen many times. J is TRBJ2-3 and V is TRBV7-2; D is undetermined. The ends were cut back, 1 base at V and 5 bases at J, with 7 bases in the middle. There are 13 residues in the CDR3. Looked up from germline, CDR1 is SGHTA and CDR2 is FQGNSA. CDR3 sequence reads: CASSLGGQDTQYF. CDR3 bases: TGTGCCAGCAGCTTAGGCGGCCAAGATACGCAGTATTTT.

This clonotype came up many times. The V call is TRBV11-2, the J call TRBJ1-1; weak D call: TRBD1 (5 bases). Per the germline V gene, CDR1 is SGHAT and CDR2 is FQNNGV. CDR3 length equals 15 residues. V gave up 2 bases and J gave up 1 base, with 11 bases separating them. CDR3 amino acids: CASSLSGGRNTEAFF. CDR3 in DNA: TGTGCCAGCAGCTTATCGGGGGGTAGGAACACTGAAGCTTTCTTT.

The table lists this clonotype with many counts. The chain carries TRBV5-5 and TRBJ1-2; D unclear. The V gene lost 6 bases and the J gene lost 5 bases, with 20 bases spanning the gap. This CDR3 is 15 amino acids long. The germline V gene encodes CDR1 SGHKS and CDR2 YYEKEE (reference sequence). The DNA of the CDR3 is TGTGCCAGCATTATAAGGGAGGACTTCGGGTATGGCTACACCTTC. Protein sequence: CASIIREDFGYGYTF. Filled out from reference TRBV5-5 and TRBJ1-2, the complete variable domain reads DAGVTQSPTHLIKTRGQQVTLRCSPISGHKSVSWYQQVLGQGPQFIFQYYEKEERGRGNFPDRFSARQFPNYSSELNVNALLLGDSALYLCASIIREDFGYGYTFGSGTRLTVV.

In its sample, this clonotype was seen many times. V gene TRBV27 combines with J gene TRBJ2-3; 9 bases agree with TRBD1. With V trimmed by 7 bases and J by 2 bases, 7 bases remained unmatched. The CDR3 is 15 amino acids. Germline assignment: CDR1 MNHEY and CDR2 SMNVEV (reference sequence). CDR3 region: CASIPQGAYTDTQYF. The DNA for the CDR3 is TGTGCCAGCATCCCACAGGGGGCTTACACAGATACGCAGTATTTT.

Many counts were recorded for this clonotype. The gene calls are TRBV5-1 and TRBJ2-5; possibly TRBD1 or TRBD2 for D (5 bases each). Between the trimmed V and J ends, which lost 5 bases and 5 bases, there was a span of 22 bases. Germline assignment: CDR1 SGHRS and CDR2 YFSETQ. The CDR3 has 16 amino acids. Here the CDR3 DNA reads TGCGCCAGCAGACATTCGGGACCCCGTTCTGGGGAGACCCAGTACTTC. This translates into CASRHSGPRSGETQYF.

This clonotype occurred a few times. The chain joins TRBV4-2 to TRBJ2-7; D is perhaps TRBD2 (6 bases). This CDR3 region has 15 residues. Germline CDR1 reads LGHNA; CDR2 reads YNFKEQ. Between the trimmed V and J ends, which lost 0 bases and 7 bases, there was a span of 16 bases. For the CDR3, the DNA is TGTGCCAGCAGCCAAGAAAGGTCCCGGGCGGGAGAGCAGTACTTC. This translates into CASSQERSRAGEQYF.

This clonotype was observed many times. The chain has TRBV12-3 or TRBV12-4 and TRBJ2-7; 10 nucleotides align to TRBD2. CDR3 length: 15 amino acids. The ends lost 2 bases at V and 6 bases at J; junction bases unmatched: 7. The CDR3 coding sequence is TGTGCCAGCAGTTTATCCCCTAGCGGGAGCTTCGAGCAGTACTTC. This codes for CASSLSPSGSFEQYF.

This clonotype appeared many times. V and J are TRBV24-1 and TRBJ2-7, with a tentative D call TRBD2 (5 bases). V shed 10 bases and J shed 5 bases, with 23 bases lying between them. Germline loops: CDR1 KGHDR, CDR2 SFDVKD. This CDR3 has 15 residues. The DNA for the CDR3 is TGTGCCACTACAATGATATCGGGGAGAAGGCACGAGCAGTACTTC. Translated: CATTMISGRRHEQYF.

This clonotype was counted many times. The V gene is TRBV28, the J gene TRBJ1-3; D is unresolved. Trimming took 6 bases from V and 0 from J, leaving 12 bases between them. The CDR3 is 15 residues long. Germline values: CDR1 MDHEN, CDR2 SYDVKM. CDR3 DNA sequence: TGTGCCAGCAGGGTCGGGATCCTCTCTGGAAACACCATATATTTT. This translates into CASRVGILSGNTIYF. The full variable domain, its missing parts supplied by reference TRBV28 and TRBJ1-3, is DVKVTQSSRYLVKRTGEKVFLECVQDMDHENMFWYRQDPGLGLRLIYFSYDVKMKEKGDIPEGYSVSREKKERFSLILESASTNQTSMYLCASRVGILSGNTIYFGEGSWLTVV.

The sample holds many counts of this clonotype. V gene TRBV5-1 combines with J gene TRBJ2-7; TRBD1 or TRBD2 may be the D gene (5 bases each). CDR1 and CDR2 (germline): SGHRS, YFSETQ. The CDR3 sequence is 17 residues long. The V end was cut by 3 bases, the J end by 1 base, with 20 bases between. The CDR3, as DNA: TGCGCCAGCAGCTACCAAACCGGGACCCCCCGGTCCTACGAGCAGTACTTC. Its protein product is CASSYQTGTPRSYEQYF.

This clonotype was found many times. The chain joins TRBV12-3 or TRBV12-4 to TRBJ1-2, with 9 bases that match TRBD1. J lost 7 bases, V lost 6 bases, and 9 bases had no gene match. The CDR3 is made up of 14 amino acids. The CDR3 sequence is CASRNSGQGSGYTF. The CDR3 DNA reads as TGTGCCAGCAGAAACTCGGGACAGGGAAGTGGCTACACCTTC.